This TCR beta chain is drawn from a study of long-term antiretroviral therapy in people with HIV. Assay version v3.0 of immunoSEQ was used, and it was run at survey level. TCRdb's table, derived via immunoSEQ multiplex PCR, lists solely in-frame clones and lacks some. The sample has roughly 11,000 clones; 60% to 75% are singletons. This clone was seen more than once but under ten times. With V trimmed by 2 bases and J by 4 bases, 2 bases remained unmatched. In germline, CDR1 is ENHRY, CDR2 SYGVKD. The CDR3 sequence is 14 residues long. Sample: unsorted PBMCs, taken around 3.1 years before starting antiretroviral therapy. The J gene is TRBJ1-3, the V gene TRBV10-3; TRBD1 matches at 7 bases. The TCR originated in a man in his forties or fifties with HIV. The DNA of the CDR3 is TGTGCCATCAGTGAGACAGGGGCAGGAAACACCATATATTTT. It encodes CAISETGAGNTIYF.